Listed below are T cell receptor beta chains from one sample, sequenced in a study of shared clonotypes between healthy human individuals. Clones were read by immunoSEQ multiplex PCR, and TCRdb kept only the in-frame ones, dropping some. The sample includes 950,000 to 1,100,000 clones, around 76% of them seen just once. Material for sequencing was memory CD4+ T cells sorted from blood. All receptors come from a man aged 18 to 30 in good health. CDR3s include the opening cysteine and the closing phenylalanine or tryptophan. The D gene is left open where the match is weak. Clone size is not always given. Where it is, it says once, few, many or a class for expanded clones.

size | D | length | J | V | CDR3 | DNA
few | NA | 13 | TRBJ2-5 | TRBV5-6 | CASSLEQQETQYF | TGTGCCAGCAGCTTGGAACAGCAAGAGACCCAGTACTTC
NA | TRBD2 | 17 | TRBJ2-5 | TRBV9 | CASSVAGTSWVGETQYF | TGTGCCAGCAGCGTAGCGGGGACTAGTTGGGTTGGAGAGACCCAGTACTTC
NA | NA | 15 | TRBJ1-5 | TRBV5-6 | CASSLRKGSNQPQHF | TGTGCCAGCAGCCTCCGTAAGGGTAGCAATCAGCCCCAGCATTTT
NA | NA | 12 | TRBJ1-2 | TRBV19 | CASSKYDYGYTF | TGTGCCAGTAGTAAGTACGACTATGGCTACACCTTC
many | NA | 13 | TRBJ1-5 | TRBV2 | CASREGEDQPQHF | TGTGCCAGCAGGGAGGGTGAAGATCAGCCCCAGCATTTT
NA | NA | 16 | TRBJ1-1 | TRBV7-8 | CASSLEATIMNTEAFF | TGTGCCAGCAGCTTAGAGGCAACTATTATGAACACTGAAGCTTTCTTT
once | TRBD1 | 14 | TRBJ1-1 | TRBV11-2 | CASSLDRRDRVSFF | TGTGCCAGCAGCTTAGACCGGCGCGACAGGGTGTCTTTCTTT
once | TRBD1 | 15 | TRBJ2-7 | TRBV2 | CASSVSATGPYEQYF | TGTGCCAGCAGTGTCAGCGCGACAGGGCCCTACGAGCAGTACTTC
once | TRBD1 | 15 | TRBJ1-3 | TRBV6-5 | CASSQTGASGNTIYF | TGTGCCAGCAGTCAAACAGGGGCCTCTGGAAACACCATATATTTT
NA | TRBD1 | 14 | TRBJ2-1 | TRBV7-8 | CASSLYQGADEQFF | TGTGCCAGCAGCTTATACCAGGGGGCGGATGAGCAGTTCTTC
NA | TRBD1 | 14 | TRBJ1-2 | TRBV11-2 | CASSLDRINYGYTF | TGTGCCAGCAGCTTGGACAGGATTAACTATGGCTACACCTTC
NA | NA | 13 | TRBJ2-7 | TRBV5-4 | CASSRERSYEQYF | TGTGCCAGCAGCAGGGAGCGCTCCTACGAGCAGTACTTC
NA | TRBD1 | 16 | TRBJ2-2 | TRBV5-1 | CASSSDRGLNTGELFF | TGCGCCAGCAGCTCGGACAGGGGATTGAACACCGGGGAGCTGTTTTTT
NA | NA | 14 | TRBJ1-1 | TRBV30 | CAWSVLSWGTEAFF | TGTGCCTGGAGTGTACTGTCATGGGGAACTGAAGCTTTCTTT
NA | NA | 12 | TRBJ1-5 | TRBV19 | CASSQILEPQHF | TGTGCCAGTAGTCAAATCCTTGAGCCCCAGCATTTT
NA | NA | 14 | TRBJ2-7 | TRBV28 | CASSLFGGFYEQYF | TGTGCCAGCAGTTTATTTGGGGGCTTCTACGAGCAGTACTTC
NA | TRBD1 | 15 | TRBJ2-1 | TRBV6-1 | CASRRDRDPYNEQFF | TGTGCCAGCAGGAGGGACAGGGACCCTTACAATGAGCAGTTCTTC
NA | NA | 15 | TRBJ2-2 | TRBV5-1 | CASSYDFPGTGELFF | TGCGCCAGCAGCTACGACTTCCCGGGCACCGGGGAGCTGTTTTTT
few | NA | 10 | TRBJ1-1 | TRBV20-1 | CSGGETEAFF | TGCAGTGGGGGTGAAACTGAAGCTTTCTTT
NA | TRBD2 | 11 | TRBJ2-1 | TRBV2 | CASRLAAEQFF | TGTGCCAGCAGGCTAGCGGCTGAGCAGTTCTTC
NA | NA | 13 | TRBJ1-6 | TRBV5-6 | CASSAKVNSPLHF | TGTGCCAGCAGCGCGAAGGTAAATTCACCCCTCCACTTT
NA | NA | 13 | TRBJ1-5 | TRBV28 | CASSPGSNQPQHF | TGTGCCAGCAGTCCCGGTAGCAATCAGCCCCAGCATTTT
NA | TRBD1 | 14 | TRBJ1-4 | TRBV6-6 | CASSPQGASEKLFF | TGTGCCAGCAGTCCTCAGGGGGCTTCAGAAAAACTGTTTTTT
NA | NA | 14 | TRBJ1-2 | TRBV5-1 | CASSAYGREFGYTF | TGCGCCAGCAGTGCTTATGGCAGGGAGTTTGGCTACACCTTC
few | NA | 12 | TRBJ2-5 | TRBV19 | CASSPGGETQYF | TGTGCCAGTAGCCCCGGGGGAGAGACCCAGTACTTC
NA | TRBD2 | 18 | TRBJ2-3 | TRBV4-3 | CASSQRTSARGSTDTQYF | TGCGCCAGCAGCCAAAGGACTAGCGCCCGAGGAAGCACAGATACGCAGTATTTT
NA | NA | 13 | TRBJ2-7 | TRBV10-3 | CAILNSGAYEQYF | TGTGCCATCCTGAATTCAGGAGCCTACGAGCAGTACTTC
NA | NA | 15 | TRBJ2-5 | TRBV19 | CASSIGMTGQETQYF | TGTGCCAGTAGTATCGGAATGACAGGCCAAGAGACCCAGTACTTC
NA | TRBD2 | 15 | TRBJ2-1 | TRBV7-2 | CASSLTGTSNNEQFF | TGTGCCAGCAGCTTAACGGGGACTAGCAACAATGAGCAGTTCTTC
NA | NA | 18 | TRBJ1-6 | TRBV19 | CASSPRQAFYVYNSPLHF | TGTGCCAGTAGTCCCCGACAGGCCTTTTACGTCTATAATTCACCCCTCCACTTT
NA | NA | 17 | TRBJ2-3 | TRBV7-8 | CASSYRPMSGSADTQYF | TGTGCCAGCAGCTACCGCCCTATGTCCGGGAGTGCAGATACGCAGTATTTT
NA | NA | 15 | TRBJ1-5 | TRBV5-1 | CASSLGDGPGEPQHF | TGCGCCAGCAGCTTGGGGGACGGGCCGGGCGAGCCCCAGCATTTT
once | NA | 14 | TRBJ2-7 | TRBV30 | CACERPLAYYEQYF | TGTGCCTGTGAGCGTCCGCTAGCATACTACGAGCAGTACTTC
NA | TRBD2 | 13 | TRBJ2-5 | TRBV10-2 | CASRLAGEETQYF | TGCGCCAGCAGGCTAGCGGGGGAAGAGACCCAGTACTTC
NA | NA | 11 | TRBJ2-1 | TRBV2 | CASSVSGQQFF | TGTGCCAGCAGCGTGAGCGGACAGCAGTTCTTC
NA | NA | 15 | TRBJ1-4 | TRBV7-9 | CASSLADVGGEKLFF | TGTGCCAGCAGCTTAGCCGACGTAGGAGGTGAAAAACTGTTTTTT
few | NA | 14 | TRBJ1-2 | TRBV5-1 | CASSFGTPLEGYTF | TGCGCCAGCAGCTTCGGGACTCCCTTAGAGGGCTACACCTTC
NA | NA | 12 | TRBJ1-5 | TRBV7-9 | CASSHQGGPQHF | TGTGCCAGCAGCCACCAGGGAGGCCCCCAGCATTTT
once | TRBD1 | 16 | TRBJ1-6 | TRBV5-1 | CASSSDRGQPNSPLHF | TGCGCCAGCAGCTCTGACAGGGGGCAGCCAAATTCACCCCTCCACTTT
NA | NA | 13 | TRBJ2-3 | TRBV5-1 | CASSSSGTDTQYF | TGCGCCAGCAGCTCCTCTGGGACAGATACGCAGTATTTT
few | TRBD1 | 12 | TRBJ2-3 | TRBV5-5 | CASSWDRGPQYF | TGTGCCAGCAGCTGGGACAGGGGACCCCAGTATTTT
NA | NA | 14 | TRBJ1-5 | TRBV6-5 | CATQRGTDNQPQHF | TGTGCCACCCAGCGAGGGACCGACAATCAGCCCCAGCATTTT
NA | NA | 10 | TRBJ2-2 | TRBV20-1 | CSASAGELFF | TGCAGTGCTAGCGCCGGGGAGCTGTTTTTT
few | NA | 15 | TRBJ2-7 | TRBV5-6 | CASSPPSSFGHEQYF | TGTGCCAGCAGTCCCCCTTCTAGTTTTGGCCACGAGCAGTACTTC
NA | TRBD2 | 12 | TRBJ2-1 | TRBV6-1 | CASSTLGAGGLF | TGTGCCAGCAGTACCCTGGGTGCGGGGGGACTCTTC
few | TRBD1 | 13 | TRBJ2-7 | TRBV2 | CASSTGGLGEQYF | TGTGCCAGCAGTACAGGGGGGTTAGGCGAGCAGTACTTC
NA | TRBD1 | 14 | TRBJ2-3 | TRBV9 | CASSAADRAVSQYF | TGTGCCAGCAGCGCTGCAGACAGGGCTGTCTCGCAGTATTTT
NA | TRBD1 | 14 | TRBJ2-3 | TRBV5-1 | CASSPGTGGWTQYF | TGCGCCAGCAGCCCGGGGACAGGGGGCTGGACGCAGTATTTT
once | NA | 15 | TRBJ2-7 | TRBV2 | CASRSESGHSYEQYF | TGTGCCAGCAGGAGCGAGTCAGGTCACTCCTACGAGCAGTACTTC
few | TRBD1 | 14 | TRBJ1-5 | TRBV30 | CAWSGTVSNQPQHF | TGTGCCTGGAGCGGGACAGTTAGCAATCAGCCCCAGCATTTT
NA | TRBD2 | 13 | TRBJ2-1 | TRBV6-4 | CATKPGLAPEQFF | TGTGCCACAAAACCGGGACTAGCGCCTGAGCAGTTCTTC